The clone carrying this TCR beta chain is a singleton in its sample. Using immunoSEQ multiplex PCR, the repertoire was profiled, and TCRdb retains in-frame clones only, with some absent. The sample yields about 440,000 clones, 85% to 90% seen once. This specimen comes from a study of blood T cell repertoires in COVID-19. Turning to the study itself: Samples representing acute and convalescent COVID-19 were sourced from the United States, Italy and Spain.

V was trimmed by 1 base and J by 1 base, leaving 13 bases between them. This CDR3 has 16 amino acids. CDR1 and CDR2 from the germline V gene are LGHDT and YNNKEL (reference sequence). The chain couples TRBV3-1 (or the pseudogene TRBV3-2) to TRBJ1-2; weak D call: TRBD1 (6 bases). The sequencing input was peripheral blood. The TCR comes from a woman aged 30 to 39 with acute or convalescent COVID-19. The DNA for the CDR3 is TGTGCCAGCAGCCAAGCGGACAGCGTGCTTAACTATGGCTACACCTTC. It yields the protein CASSQADSVLNYGYTF.